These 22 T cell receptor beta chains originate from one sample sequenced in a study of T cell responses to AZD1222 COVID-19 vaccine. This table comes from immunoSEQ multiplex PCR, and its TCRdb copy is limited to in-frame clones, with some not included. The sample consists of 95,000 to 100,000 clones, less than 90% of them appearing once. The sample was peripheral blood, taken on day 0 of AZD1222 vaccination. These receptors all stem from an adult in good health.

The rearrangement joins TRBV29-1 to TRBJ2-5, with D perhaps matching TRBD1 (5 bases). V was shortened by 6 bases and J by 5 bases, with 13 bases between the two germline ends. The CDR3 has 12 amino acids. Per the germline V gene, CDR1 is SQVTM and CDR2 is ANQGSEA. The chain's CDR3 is CSVQPGMETQYF. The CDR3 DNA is TGCAGCGTCCAGCCAGGGATGGAGACCCAGTACTTC.

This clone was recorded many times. The CDR3 loop is CASSPGLANYNEQFF. The CDR3 bases are TGTGCCAGCAGCCCGGGACTAGCGAACTACAATGAGCAGTTCTTC. The chain carries TRBV7-9 and TRBJ2-1; 10 bases agree with TRBD2. V gave up 5 bases and J gave up 3 bases; unmatched junction bases: 4. This CDR3 region has 15 residues. Germline V gene sequence: CDR1 SEHNR, CDR2 FQNEAQ (reference sequence).

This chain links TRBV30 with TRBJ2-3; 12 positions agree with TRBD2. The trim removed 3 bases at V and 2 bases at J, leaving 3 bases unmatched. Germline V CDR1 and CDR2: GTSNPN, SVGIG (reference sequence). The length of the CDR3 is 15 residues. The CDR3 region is CAWRLAGGPTDTQYF. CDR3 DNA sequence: TGTGCCTGGAGACTAGCGGGAGGCCCCACAGATACGCAGTATTTT.

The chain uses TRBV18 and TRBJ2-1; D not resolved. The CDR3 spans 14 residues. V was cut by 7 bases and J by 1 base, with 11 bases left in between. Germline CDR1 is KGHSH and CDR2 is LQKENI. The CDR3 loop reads CASLSGTSYNEQFF. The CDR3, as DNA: TGTGCCAGCTTGTCCGGTACGTCCTACAATGAGCAGTTCTTC.

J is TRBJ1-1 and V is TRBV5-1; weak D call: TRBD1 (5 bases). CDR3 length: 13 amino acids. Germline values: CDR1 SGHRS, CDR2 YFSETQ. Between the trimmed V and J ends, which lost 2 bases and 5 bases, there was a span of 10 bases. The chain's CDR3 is CASSFLGGTEAFF. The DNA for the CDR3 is TGCGCCAGCAGCTTCCTCGGGGGGACTGAAGCTTTCTTT.

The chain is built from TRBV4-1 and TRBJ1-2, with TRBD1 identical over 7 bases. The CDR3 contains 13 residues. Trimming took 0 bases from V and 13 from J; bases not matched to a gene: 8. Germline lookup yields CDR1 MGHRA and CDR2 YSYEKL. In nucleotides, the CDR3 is TGCGCCAGCAGCCAAGATCAGAACAGGGGAGTCACCTTC. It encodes CASSQDQNRGVTF.

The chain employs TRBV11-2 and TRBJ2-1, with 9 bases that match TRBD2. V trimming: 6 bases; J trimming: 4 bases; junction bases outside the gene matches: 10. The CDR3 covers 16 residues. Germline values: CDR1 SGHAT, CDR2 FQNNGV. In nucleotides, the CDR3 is TGTGCCAGCAGTTACCGGGGGAGCGGGAGGTACAATGAGCAGTTCTTC. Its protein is CASSYRGSGRYNEQFF. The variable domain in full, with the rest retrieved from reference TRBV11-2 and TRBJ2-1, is EAGVAQSPRYKIIEKRQSVAFWCNPISGHATLYWYQQILGQGPKLLIQFQNNGVVDDSQLPKDRFSAERLKGVDSTLKIQPAKLEDSAVYLCASSYRGSGRYNEQFFGPGTRLTVL.

The CDR3 sequence: CASSQPTGGRTEAFF. In nucleotides, the CDR3 is TGCGCCAGCAGCCAACCGACAGGGGGCCGGACTGAAGCTTTCTTT. This chain joins TRBV4-1 and TRBJ1-1; 10 bases map to TRBD1. V lost 2 bases, J lost 5 bases, and 5 bases stayed unmatched. There are 15 residues in the CDR3. The germline V gene has CDR1 MGHRA and CDR2 YSYEKL.

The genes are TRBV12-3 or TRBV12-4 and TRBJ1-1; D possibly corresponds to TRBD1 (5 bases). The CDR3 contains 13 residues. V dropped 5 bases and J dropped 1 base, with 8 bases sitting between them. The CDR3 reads CASSNGGNTEAFF. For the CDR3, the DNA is TGTGCCAGCAGTAATGGGGGGAACACTGAAGCTTTCTTT.

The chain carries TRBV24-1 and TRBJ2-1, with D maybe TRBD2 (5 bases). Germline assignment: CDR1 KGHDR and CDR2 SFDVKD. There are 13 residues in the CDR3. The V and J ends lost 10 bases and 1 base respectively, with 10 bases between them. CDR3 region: CATRGGSYNEQFF. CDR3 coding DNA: TGTGCCACGCGCGGAGGATCCTACAATGAGCAGTTCTTC.

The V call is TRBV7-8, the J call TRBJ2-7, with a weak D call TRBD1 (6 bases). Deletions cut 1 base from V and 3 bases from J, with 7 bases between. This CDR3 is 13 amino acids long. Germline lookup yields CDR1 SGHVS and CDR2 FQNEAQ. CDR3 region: CASSLDRVYEQYF. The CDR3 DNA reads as TGTGCCAGCAGCTTAGACAGGGTCTACGAGCAGTACTTC.

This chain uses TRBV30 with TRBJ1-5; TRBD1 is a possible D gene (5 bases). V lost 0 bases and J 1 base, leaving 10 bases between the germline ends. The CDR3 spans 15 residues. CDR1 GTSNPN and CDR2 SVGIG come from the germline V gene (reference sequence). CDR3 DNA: TGTGCCTGGAGTGTTAGAGGGGTAAGCAATCAGCCCCAGCATTTT. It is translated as CAWSVRGVSNQPQHF. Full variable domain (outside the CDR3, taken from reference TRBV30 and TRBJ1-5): SQTIHQWPATLVQPVGSPLSLECTVEGTSNPNLYWYRQAAGRGLQLLFYSVGIGQISSEVPQNLSASRPQDRQFILSSKKLLLSDSGFYLCAWSVRGVSNQPQHFGDGTRLSIL.

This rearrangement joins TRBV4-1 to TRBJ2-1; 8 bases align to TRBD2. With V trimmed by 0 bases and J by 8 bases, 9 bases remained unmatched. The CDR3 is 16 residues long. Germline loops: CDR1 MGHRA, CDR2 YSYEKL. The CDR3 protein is CASSQEWLAGNHEQFF. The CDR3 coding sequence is TGCGCCAGCAGCCAAGAATGGCTAGCGGGCAATCATGAGCAGTTCTTC.

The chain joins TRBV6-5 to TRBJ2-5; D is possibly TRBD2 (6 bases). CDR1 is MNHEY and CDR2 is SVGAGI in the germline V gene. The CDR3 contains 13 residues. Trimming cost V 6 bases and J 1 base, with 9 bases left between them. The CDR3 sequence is CASRRDFQETQYF. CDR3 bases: TGTGCCAGCAGACGGGACTTCCAAGAGACCCAGTACTTC.

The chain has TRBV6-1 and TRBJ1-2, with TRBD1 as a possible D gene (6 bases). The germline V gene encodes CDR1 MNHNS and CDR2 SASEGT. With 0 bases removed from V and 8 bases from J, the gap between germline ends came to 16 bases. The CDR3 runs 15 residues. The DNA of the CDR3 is TGTGCCAGCAGTGAAGCCGGGACACGGGTATGGGGCTACACCTTC. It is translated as CASSEAGTRVWGYTF.

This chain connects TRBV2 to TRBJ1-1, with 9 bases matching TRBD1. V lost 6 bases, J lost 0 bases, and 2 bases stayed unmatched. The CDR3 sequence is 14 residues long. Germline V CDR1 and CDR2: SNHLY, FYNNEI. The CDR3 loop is CASRWTGVNTEAFF. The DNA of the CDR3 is TGTGCCAGCAGGTGGACAGGGGTGAACACTGAAGCTTTCTTT.

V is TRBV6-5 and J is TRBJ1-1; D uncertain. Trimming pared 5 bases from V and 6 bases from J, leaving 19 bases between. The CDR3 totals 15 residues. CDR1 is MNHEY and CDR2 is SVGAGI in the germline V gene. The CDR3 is CASSPSGPDTAEAFF. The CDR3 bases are TGTGCCAGCAGTCCCTCCGGGCCCGATACGGCTGAAGCTTTCTTT.

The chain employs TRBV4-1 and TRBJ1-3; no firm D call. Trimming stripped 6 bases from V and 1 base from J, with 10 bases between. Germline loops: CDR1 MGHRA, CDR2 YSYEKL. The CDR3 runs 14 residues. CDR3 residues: CASRGWESGNTIYF. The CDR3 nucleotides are TGCGCCAGCAGGGGCTGGGAATCTGGAAACACCATATATTTT.

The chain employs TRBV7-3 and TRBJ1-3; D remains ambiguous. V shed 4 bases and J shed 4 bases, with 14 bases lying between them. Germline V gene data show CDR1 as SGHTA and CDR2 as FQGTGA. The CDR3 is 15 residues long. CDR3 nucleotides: TGTGCCAGCAGCTCCGGCACGGTTCCCGGAAACACCATATATTTT. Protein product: CASSSGTVPGNTIYF.

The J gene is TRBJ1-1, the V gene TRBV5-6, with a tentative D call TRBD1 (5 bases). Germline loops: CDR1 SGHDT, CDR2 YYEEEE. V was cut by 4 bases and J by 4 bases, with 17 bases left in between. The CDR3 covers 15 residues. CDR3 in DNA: TGTGCCAGCAGCCCTTTTCTCAGGGAACCCACTGAAGCTTTCTTT. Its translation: CASSPFLREPTEAFF.

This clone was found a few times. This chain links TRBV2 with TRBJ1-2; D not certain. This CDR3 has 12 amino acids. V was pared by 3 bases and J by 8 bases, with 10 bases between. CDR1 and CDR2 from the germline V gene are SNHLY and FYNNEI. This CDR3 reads CASSDVPRGYTF. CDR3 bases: TGTGCCAGCAGTGATGTTCCGAGGGGCTACACCTTC.

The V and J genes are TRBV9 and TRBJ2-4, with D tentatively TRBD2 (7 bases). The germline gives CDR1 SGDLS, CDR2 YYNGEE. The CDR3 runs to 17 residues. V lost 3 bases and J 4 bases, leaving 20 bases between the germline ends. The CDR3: CASSAAGQTAGKNIQYF. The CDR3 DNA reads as TGTGCCAGCAGCGCCGCGGGACAAACAGCGGGAAAAAACATTCAGTACTTC.